This section outlines one T cell receptor beta chain sequence together with its context. Antigen unknown. This entry belongs to a study of cytomegalovirus exposure and HLA in healthy donors. Regarding the study as a whole: The productive fraction for most TCR beta V segments was about 87% or about 30% in an earlier analysis. The later analysis indicated that the majority of CMV-associated TCR beta chains appeared HLA-restricted. In a later analysis, a missense DCLRE1C variant was linked to TCR beta V- and J-gene trimming.

Deletions cut 8 bases from V and 3 bases from J, with 2 bases between. CDR3 length equals 9 residues. 60 Vbeta and 13 Jbeta primers were used in PCR. The table came from immunoSEQ multiplex PCR; TCRdb's copy has only in-frame clones and leaves some out. The sample consists of some 130,000 clones, roughly four fifths of them appearing once. The gene calls are TRBV23-1 and TRBJ2-7; D remains unclear. TRBV23-1 is designated an ORF whose function remains uncertain. The sequencing input was PBMCs. This receptor was identified in a woman aged 40-49 years in good health and CMV-seropositive. This CDR3 is CASYYEQYF. The CDR3 coding sequence is TGCGCCAGCTACTACGAGCAGTACTTC.